Listed here are 32 T cell receptor beta chains from one sample, sequenced in a study of human T cells and chemical hapten exposure. From the RACE reads, TCRdb called clonotypes with MiXCR, one entry per CDR3 protein. The sample yields some 330,000 distinct CDR3 sequences, 5.5% seen once. As to time point: pre-sensitization, week 0. Indicated treatment: therapeutic diphenylcyclopropenone sensitization with weekly scalp DPC. The sample in question was whole blood, obtained in connection with sensitization to the hapten diphenylcyclopropenone (DPC). Receptors originate from a young woman with alopecia areata. Some clones in this sample may be carry-over from other donors' samples.

The chain carries TRBV6-2 or TRBV6-3 and TRBJ2-7, with D perhaps matching TRBD1 (6 bases). Per the germline V gene, CDR1 is MNHEY and CDR2 is SVGEGT. The CDR3 has 15 amino acids. Trimming pared 2 bases from V and 3 bases from J, leaving 14 bases between. This chain's CDR3 is CASSYDIGQIYEQYF. In nucleotides, the CDR3 is TGTGCCAGCAGTTACGACATTGGACAGATCTACGAGCAGTACTTC.

Notes on this clonotype: It may be a read error: a sequence one base away is much more abundant. The chain uses TRBV6-6 and TRBJ1-3; 8 nucleotides line up with TRBD1. From germline, CDR1 is MNHNY and CDR2 SVGAGI (reference sequence). V was pared by 6 bases and J by 6 bases, with 7 bases of the junction left unmatched. This CDR3 has 14 amino acids. The CDR3 loop is CASSLTGVLNTIYF. The CDR3 DNA is TGTGCCAGCAGCTTGACAGGGGTTCTAAACACCATATATTTT.

This clonotype was seen many times. V gene TRBV18 combines with J gene TRBJ2-7; 9 bases agree with TRBD2. V shed 1 base, J shed 5 bases, and the junction held 3 bases outside the gene matches. The CDR3 contains 14 residues. Germline CDR1 KGHSH, CDR2 LQKENI. CDR3 residues: CASSPQRGANEQYF. In DNA form, the CDR3 reads TGTGCCAGCTCACCACAGCGGGGGGCTAACGAGCAGTACTTC.

This clonotype occurred a few times. The chain has TRBV9 and TRBJ1-4; TRBD1 is a possible D gene (5 bases). Germline V lookup: CDR1 SGDLS, CDR2 YYNGEE. V gave up 4 bases and J gave up 4 bases, with 14 bases separating them. The CDR3 loop spans 15 amino acids. The CDR3 sequence: CASSSTGSHNEKLFF. For the CDR3, the DNA is TGTGCCAGCAGCAGTACAGGAAGCCATAATGAAAAACTGTTTTTT.

This clonotype has at least ten counts. V is TRBV5-4 and J is TRBJ2-1; D is perhaps TRBD1 or TRBD2 (5 bases each). The germline V gene encodes CDR1 SGHNT and CDR2 YYREEE (reference sequence). The V end lost 0 bases, the J end lost 0 bases, and 7 bases lay between the germline ends. CDR3 length: 15 residues. For the CDR3, the DNA is TGTGCCAGCAGCTTGGGAGGGGACTCCTACAATGAGCAGTTCTTC. It specifies CASSLGGDSYNEQFF.

This chain connects TRBV7-6 to TRBJ2-2; D is undetermined. The V gene lost 1 base and the J gene lost 6 bases, with 12 bases spanning the gap. Germline V gene data show CDR1 as SGHVS and CDR2 as FNYEAQ. The CDR3 consists of 15 residues. The CDR3 region is CASSLGAGIAGELFF. CDR3 nucleotides: TGTGCCAGCAGCTTAGGGGCTGGGATAGCCGGGGAGCTGTTTTTT.

This clonotype was detected ten times or more. The J gene is TRBJ1-2, the V gene TRBV28, with 7 nucleotides matching TRBD1. The ends lost 6 bases at V and 7 bases at J; junction bases unmatched: 11. From germline, CDR1 is MDHEN and CDR2 SYDVKM. CDR3 size: 14 residues. The CDR3 spells CASRAEGTVSGYTF. The CDR3 region has the DNA TGTGCCAGCAGGGCGGAGGGGACAGTAAGTGGCTACACCTTC.

This sequence joins TRBV4-2 and TRBJ1-2; weak D call: TRBD1 (6 bases). V lost 0 bases and J lost 3, with 11 bases in between. Per germline, CDR1 LGHNA and CDR2 YNFKEQ. This CDR3 is built from 15 residues. The CDR3 sequence: CASSQEGAPDYGYTF. The CDR3 nucleotides are TGTGCCAGCAGCCAAGAGGGGGCACCTGACTATGGCTACACCTTC.

There are a few counts of this clonotype. The chain links TRBV18 to TRBJ1-2; D is unresolved. The CDR3 has 16 amino acids. Germline CDR1 reads KGHSH; CDR2 reads LQKENI. Trimming left V 0 bases short and J 4 bases short, with 15 bases between. The CDR3 sequence: CASSPPVRGRVYGYTF. The CDR3 DNA is TGTGCCAGCTCACCACCGGTTCGTGGACGGGTCTATGGCTACACCTTC.

This clonotype occurred many times. This CDR3 reads CATSRDRTLNEKLFF. CDR3 in DNA: TGTGCCACCAGCAGAGATCGGACCCTTAATGAAAAACTGTTTTTT. The chain couples TRBV15 to TRBJ1-4; D gene unclear. Germline V CDR1 and CDR2: LNHNV, YYDKDF (reference sequence). V was pared by 0 bases and J by 4 bases, with 9 bases between. The CDR3 covers 15 residues. The full variable domain, with the rest looked up from reference TRBV15 and TRBJ1-4, is DAMVIQNPRYQVTQFGKPVTLSCSQTLNHNVMYWYQQKSSQAPKLLFHYYDKDFNNEADTPDNFQSRRPNTSFCFLDIRSPGLGDTAMYLCATSRDRTLNEKLFFGSGTQLSVL.

The chain uses TRBV14 and TRBJ2-1; no clear D gene. The V gene lost 3 bases and the J gene lost 8 bases, with 11 bases spanning the gap. The germline V gene encodes CDR1 SGHDN and CDR2 FVKESK. This CDR3 region has 13 residues. As DNA, the CDR3 is TGTGCCAGCAGCCATGGGCCTTCGGATGAGCAGTTCTTC. It specifies CASSHGPSDEQFF.

The table lists this clonotype with a few counts. This chain connects TRBV27 to TRBJ2-7, with 7 bases aligning to TRBD2. The CDR3 has 14 amino acids. Trimming cost V 2 bases and J 2 bases; bases outside gene matches: 3. Germline V gene sequence: CDR1 MNHEY, CDR2 SMNVEV (reference sequence). CDR3: CASSLLADAYEQYF. CDR3 nucleotide sequence: TGTGCCAGCAGTTTACTAGCGGACGCCTACGAGCAGTACTTC.

This clonotype has ten or more counts. The gene calls are TRBV4-2 and TRBJ2-1; the D gene is possibly TRBD1 (6 bases). CDR3 size: 19 residues. Germline V CDR1 and CDR2: LGHNA, YNFKEQ. Trimming removed 0 bases from V and 1 base from J, with 19 bases in between. The CDR3 bases are TGTGCCAGCAGCCAAGAACGGAACTCAGGGGCCGATTCCTACAATGAGCAGTTCTTC. Protein: CASSQERNSGADSYNEQFF.

In this sample, this clonotype turned up many times. This chain joins TRBV28 and TRBJ1-4, with 8 bases that match TRBD1. This CDR3 comprises 16 residues. Germline V gene lookup returns CDR1 MDHEN and CDR2 SYDVKM. The J segment lost 1 base and the V segment lost 3 bases, leaving 4 bases of the junction unmatched. DNA for the CDR3: TGTGCCAGCAGTTTGCTGACAGGGGAAACTAATGAAAAACTGTTTTTT. It codes for CASSLLTGETNEKLFF.

The sample holds a few counts of this clonotype. The rearrangement joins TRBV9 to TRBJ1-1, with a weak D call TRBD1 (5 bases). V was clipped by 0 bases and J by 4 bases, with 10 bases between them. The CDR3 runs to 14 residues. Germline V CDR1 and CDR2: SGDLS, YYNGEE. The CDR3 loop reads CASSVGGMSTEAFF. The DNA of the CDR3 is TGTGCCAGCAGCGTAGGGGGGATGAGCACTGAAGCTTTCTTT. Filled out from reference TRBV9 and TRBJ1-1, the complete variable domain reads DSGVTQTPKHLITATGQRVTLRCSPRSGDLSVYWYQQSLDQGLQFLIQYYNGEERAKGNILERFSAQQFPDLHSELNLSSLELGDSALYFCASSVGGMSTEAFFGQGTRLTVV.

The chain's CDR3 is CASSLVSLSRSYNEQFF. The CDR3 nucleotides read TGTGCCAGCAGCTTAGTAAGCCTCAGCCGCTCCTACAATGAGCAGTTCTTC. The V and J genes are TRBV7-2 and TRBJ2-1; D unresolved. Germline V gives CDR1 SGHTA, CDR2 FQGNSA. Deletions cut 1 base from V and 0 bases from J, with 13 bases between. The CDR3 extends over 17 amino acids.

In its sample, this clonotype was seen a few times. The chain carries TRBV10-3 and TRBJ2-2; D possibly corresponds to TRBD1 (5 bases). V dropped 7 bases and J dropped 1 base, with 16 bases sitting between them. Germline V CDR1 and CDR2: ENHRY, SYGVKD. The CDR3 spans 16 residues. The chain's CDR3 is CAINRGETVNTGELFF. DNA for the CDR3: TGTGCCATCAATAGGGGCGAGACTGTGAACACCGGGGAGCTGTTTTTT.

The CDR3 loop is CASNNQGSNQPQHF. The DNA of the CDR3 is TGTGCCAGCAATAATCAGGGGAGCAATCAGCCCCAGCATTTT. This chain connects TRBV12-3 or TRBV12-4 to TRBJ1-5; maybe TRBD1 (6 bases). V lost 7 bases to trimming and J lost 1 base, with 11 bases between them. This CDR3 has 14 residues.

This clonotype occurred a few times. As DNA, the CDR3 is TGCAGTGCTAGAGAGGGGGGCAGGGACTCTGGCTACACCTTC. Protein sequence: CSAREGGRDSGYTF. The chain links TRBV20-1 to TRBJ1-2; perhaps TRBD1 as D (6 bases). The CDR3 spans 14 residues. With 0 bases removed from V and 7 bases from J, the gap between germline ends came to 15 bases. Germline CDR1 DFQATT, CDR2 SNEGSKA (reference sequence).

The count of this clonotype is one. Possible read error: a much larger clone is one base away. The V gene is TRBV29-1, the J gene TRBJ2-3, with a tentative D call TRBD2 (6 bases). This CDR3 contains 13 residues. Germline assignment: CDR1 SQVTM and CDR2 ANQGSEA. V lost 6 bases to trimming and J lost 5 bases, with 15 bases between them. CDR3 in amino acids: CSVTGGVIDTQYF. The DNA for the CDR3 is TGCAGCGTCACCGGGGGAGTGATAGATACGCAGTATTTT.

This clonotype was seen a handful of times. The chain joins TRBV27 to TRBJ1-1; maybe TRBD1 (5 bases). CDR1 is MNHEY and CDR2 is SMNVEV in the germline V gene (reference sequence). Trimming took off 3 bases at V and 0 bases at J, with 14 bases between the two ends. The CDR3 runs to 16 residues. CDR3 DNA sequence: TGTGCCAGCAGTTTGGGGGGAAATGGGATGAACACTGAAGCTTTCTTT. This translates into CASSLGGNGMNTEAFF.

This clonotype was recorded at least ten times. CDR3 DNA sequence: TGTGCCAGCAGCTTGATGTCCTCTGGGGCCAACGTCCTGACTTTC. Its translation: CASSLMSSGANVLTF. This chain joins TRBV5-4 and TRBJ2-6; D is uncertain. Trimming removed 1 base at V and 0 bases at J, with 5 bases between. The CDR3 extends over 15 amino acids. CDR1 SGHNT and CDR2 YYREEE come from the germline V gene (reference sequence).

This clonotype has just a few counts. This chain connects TRBV3-1 to TRBJ2-1; 8 bases are shared with TRBD2. Trimming removed 1 base from V and 10 bases from J; junction bases left unmatched: 6. Germline CDR1 and CDR2: LGHDT and YNNKEL (reference sequence). CDR3 length equals 14 residues. CDR3 sequence (DNA): TGTGCCAGCAGCCAAGCCGGGGGGGCCGAGGAGCAGTTCTTC. Its translation is CASSQAGGAEEQFF.

V and J are TRBV7-9 and TRBJ1-6, with TRBD1 identical over 7 bases. The germline V gene has CDR1 SEHNR and CDR2 FQNEAQ (reference sequence). The trim removed 6 bases at V and 7 bases at J, leaving 9 bases unmatched. The CDR3 extends over 15 amino acids. CDR3 in amino acids: CASRSWTGENSPLHF. The CDR3, as DNA: TGTGCCAGCAGATCGTGGACAGGCGAGAATTCACCCCTCCACTTT.

This clonotype appeared many times. V gene TRBV12-3 or TRBV12-4 combines with J gene TRBJ2-5; 15 bases line up with TRBD2. The CDR3 loop spans 17 amino acids. Trimming took 7 bases from V and 3 from J; bases not matched to a gene: 9. The CDR3 here is CASTMGTSGGSKETQYF. DNA of the CDR3: TGTGCCAGCACCATGGGGACTAGCGGGGGGTCTAAAGAGACCCAGTACTTC.

This clonotype was observed many times. The CDR3 nucleotides read TGTGCTAGTGGACCAGCTCAGGGTCCTGAAGAGACCCAGTACTTC. Its translation is CASGPAQGPEETQYF. This chain connects TRBV12-5 to TRBJ2-5; perhaps TRBD1 as D (5 bases). Germline CDR1 is LGHNT and CDR2 is FRNRAP. The CDR3 spans 15 residues. Between the trimmed V and J ends, which lost 6 bases and 3 bases, there was a span of 17 bases.

This clonotype was counted only a few times. This chain connects TRBV7-2 to TRBJ1-1, with D possibly being TRBD1 (5 bases). CDR1 SGHTA and CDR2 FQGNSA come from the germline V gene. Trimming took off 2 bases at V and 0 bases at J, with 10 bases between the two ends. CDR3 length: 15 amino acids. CDR3 nucleotides: TGTGCCAGCAGCTTACAGGGTACCATGAACACTGAAGCTTTCTTT. Amino acids: CASSLQGTMNTEAFF.

This clonotype was recorded many times. This chain joins TRBV6-6 and TRBJ2-1; 10 nucleotides match TRBD1. Per the germline V gene, CDR1 is MNHNY and CDR2 is SVGAGI (reference sequence). The V and J ends lost 5 bases and 1 base, in that order; junction bases with no gene match: 2. CDR3 length: 15 residues. The CDR3 protein is CASSGGQGSYNEQFF. The CDR3 bases are TGTGCCAGCAGTGGGGGACAGGGGTCCTACAATGAGCAGTTCTTC.

CDR3 DNA sequence: TGTGCCAGCAGCGTTGACTCTAGCGGGGGGCCTCAAGAGACCCAGTACTTC. As protein: CASSVDSSGGPQETQYF. V is TRBV9 and J is TRBJ2-5; TRBD2 matches 11 bases. V lost 2 bases to trimming and J lost 2 bases; unmatched junction nucleotides: 8. Germline V CDR1 and CDR2: SGDLS, YYNGEE. The CDR3 contains 17 residues.

This chain connects TRBV5-4 to TRBJ2-5; 8 nucleotides match TRBD2. Per germline, CDR1 SGHNT and CDR2 YYREEE (reference sequence). With 1 base clipped from V and 6 bases from J, the junction kept 8 bases outside the gene matches. The length of the CDR3 is 15 residues. The CDR3 loop reads CASSLSSAGVQTQYF. In DNA, the CDR3 is TGTGCCAGCAGCTTGAGCTCAGCGGGGGTTCAGACCCAGTACTTC.

This clonotype was detected ten times or more. This sequence joins TRBV5-5 and TRBJ1-1; D is ambiguous. The length of the CDR3 is 16 residues. Between the trimmed V and J ends, which lost 0 bases and 2 bases, there was a span of 14 bases. Germline CDR1 SGHKS, CDR2 YYEKEE (reference sequence). CDR3 amino acids: CASSLGAGRTNTEAFF. CDR3 sequence (DNA): TGTGCCAGCAGCTTGGGGGCAGGCCGTACTAACACTGAAGCTTTCTTT.

In its sample, this clonotype was seen a few times. This rearrangement joins TRBV7-9 to TRBJ2-7; TRBD2 aligns across 11 bases. Germline V gives CDR1 SEHNR, CDR2 FQNEAQ (reference sequence). This CDR3 spans 15 amino acids. The V and J ends lost 1 base and 6 bases, in that order; junction bases with no gene match: 5. CDR3 bases: TGTGCCAGCAGCTTAGTACTAGCGGGGGCAGCCGAGCAGTACTTC. This codes for CASSLVLAGAAEQYF.